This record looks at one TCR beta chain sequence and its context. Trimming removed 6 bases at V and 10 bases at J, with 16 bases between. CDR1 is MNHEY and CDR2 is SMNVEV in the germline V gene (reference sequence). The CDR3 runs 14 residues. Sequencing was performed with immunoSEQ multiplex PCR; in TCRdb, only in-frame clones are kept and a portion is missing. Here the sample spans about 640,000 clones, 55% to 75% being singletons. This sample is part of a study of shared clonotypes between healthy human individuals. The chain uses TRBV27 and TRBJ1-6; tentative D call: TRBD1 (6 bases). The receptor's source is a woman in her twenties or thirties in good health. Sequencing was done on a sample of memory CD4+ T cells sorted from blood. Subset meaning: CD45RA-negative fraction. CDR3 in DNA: TGTGCCAGCAGAAACCTCGGGGGCGGCTCACCCCTCCACTTT. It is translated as CASRNLGGGSPLHF.